The 19 T cell receptor beta chains below were found in one sample sequenced in a study of regulatory and conventional T cells in RAG deficiency. Repertoires were generated with immunoSEQ multiplex PCR, while TCRdb's copy carries only in-frame clones and drops some. The table includes 45,000 to 50,000 clones, more than 80% detected once. Conventional CD4+ T cells were sorted from blood as CD25-low CD127-high cells. These data are also associated with another study on regulatory T cells. That work adds: Primers: 52 TRBV forward and 13 TRBJ reverse.

Sequencing input: CD4+ effector T cells sorted from blood. The receptor source for this set is a human donor in good health.

The chain couples TRBV5-1 to TRBJ2-7; TRBD1 matches 7 bases. Trimming removed 4 bases from V and 3 bases from J; junction bases left unmatched: 7. Germline CDR1 reads SGHRS; CDR2 reads YFSETQ. The CDR3 loop spans 14 amino acids. The CDR3: CASSAYRDSYEQYF. The CDR3 DNA reads TGCGCCAGCAGCGCTTACCGGGACAGCTACGAGCAGTACTTC.

The chain recombines TRBV5-4 with TRBJ1-1; the D is unclear. The germline V gene has CDR1 SGHNT and CDR2 YYREEE (reference sequence). The CDR3 runs to 14 residues. Trimming removed 0 bases at V and 0 bases at J, with 6 bases between. The CDR3 spells CASSLGGLNTEAFF. The DNA for the CDR3 is TGTGCCAGCAGCTTGGGAGGGCTGAACACTGAAGCTTTCTTT.

The rearrangement links TRBV5-4 to TRBJ2-1; weak D call: TRBD1 (6 bases). The V gene's germline CDR1 is SGHNT and CDR2 YYREEE (reference sequence). The CDR3 loop spans 17 amino acids. Trimming left V 4 bases short and J 3 bases short, with 20 bases between. The CDR3 spells CASSPIGPGQDYNEQFF. The DNA for the CDR3 is TGTGCCAGCAGCCCCATCGGGCCGGGACAAGACTACAATGAGCAGTTCTTC.

The rearrangement links TRBV12-5 to TRBJ2-7; D not certain. The CDR3 consists of 13 residues. The germline V and J ends were trimmed by 1 base and 3 bases, with 7 bases remaining between them. Germline loops: CDR1 LGHNT, CDR2 FRNRAP. Here the CDR3 reads CASGLAQIYEQYF. CDR3 sequence (DNA): TGTGCTAGTGGTTTGGCTCAGATCTACGAGCAGTACTTC.

This chain uses TRBV9 with TRBJ2-1; tentative D call: TRBD2 (5 bases). With 0 bases removed from V and 7 bases from J, the gap between germline ends came to 11 bases. Germline V gene lookup returns CDR1 SGDLS and CDR2 YYNGEE. The CDR3 contains 14 residues. The CDR3 is CASSVAGLGNEQFF. CDR3 nucleotide sequence: TGTGCCAGCAGCGTAGCCGGACTGGGTAATGAGCAGTTCTTC.

This clone was recorded once. This chain connects TRBV7-2 to TRBJ2-1; 7 nucleotides align to TRBD1. Per germline, CDR1 SGHTA and CDR2 FQGNSA. Trimming took 4 bases from V and 1 from J; bases not matched to a gene: 7. This CDR3 region has 16 residues. The CDR3 loop is CASSSSGTASYNEQFF. In nucleotides, the CDR3 is TGTGCCAGCAGCTCCTCCGGGACAGCGTCCTACAATGAGCAGTTCTTC.

CDR3 residues: CASSLRTGEEKLFF. The CDR3 DNA reads as TGTGCCAGCAGCCTCCGGACAGGAGAAGAAAAACTGTTTTTT. The V call is TRBV5-6, the J call TRBJ1-4; 7 nucleotides align to TRBD1. The CDR3 is 14 residues long. Unmatched junction bases numbered 8, after V lost 4 bases and J lost 8 bases. Germline V CDR1 and CDR2: SGHDT, YYEEEE. Together with reference TRBV5-6 and TRBJ1-4, the CDR3 gives the full variable domain: DAGVTQSPTHLIKTRGQQVTLRCSPKSGHDTVSWYQQALGQGPQFIFQYYEEEERQRGNFPDRFSGHQFPNYSSELNVNALLLGDSALYLCASSLRTGEEKLFFGSGTQLSVL.

This chain connects TRBV7-9 to TRBJ1-5; TRBD1 is a possible D gene (5 bases). CDR3 length equals 15 residues. CDR1 and CDR2 from the germline V gene are SEHNR and FQNEAQ (reference sequence). The V end lost 1 base, the J end lost 4 bases, and 11 bases lay between the germline ends. The CDR3 loop is CASSLGGRNNQPQHF. The CDR3 bases are TGTGCCAGCAGCTTAGGGGGACGGAATAATCAGCCCCAGCATTTT. The variable domain in full, with the rest retrieved from reference TRBV7-9 and TRBJ1-5, is DTGVSQNPRHKITKRGQNVTFRCDPISEHNRLYWYRQTLGQGPEFLTYFQNEAQLEKSRLLSDRFSAERPKGSFSTLEIQRTEQGDSAMYLCASSLGGRNNQPQHFGDGTRLSIL.

V is TRBV6-5 and J is TRBJ2-7; D is unresolved. V lost 5 bases and J 0 bases, leaving 2 bases between the germline ends. The CDR3 runs to 11 residues. Germline V lookup: CDR1 MNHEY, CDR2 SVGAGI. CDR3 bases: TGTGCCAGCAGTGCCTCCTACGAGCAGTACTTC. Protein: CASSASYEQYF.

The V gene is TRBV2, the J gene TRBJ1-5; D is possibly TRBD1 (5 bases). Germline CDR1 is SNHLY and CDR2 is FYNNEI. The CDR3 consists of 12 residues. Trimming removed 5 bases at V and 7 bases at J, with 9 bases between. CDR3 DNA: TGTGCCAGCAGTTATGGGGCCCAGCCCCAGCATTTT. The encoded protein is CASSYGAQPQHF.

This rearrangement joins TRBV14 to TRBJ1-1; tentatively, D is TRBD1 (6 bases). In germline, CDR1 is SGHDN, CDR2 FVKESK. V gave up 1 base and J gave up 1 base, with 7 bases separating them. The CDR3 consists of 14 residues. DNA for the CDR3: TGTGCCAGCAGCCAAGCGGACAGGAACACTGAAGCTTTCTTT. This gives the protein CASSQADRNTEAFF.

This clone was counted a single time. The chain combines TRBV6-1 with TRBJ1-1; D may be TRBD1 (6 bases). The germline V and J ends were trimmed by 6 bases and 3 bases, with 14 bases remaining between them. The CDR3 sequence is 14 residues long. Germline CDR1 is MNHNS and CDR2 is SASEGT. The CDR3 DNA is TGTGCCAGCAGACACCACAGGGATGACACTGAAGCTTTCTTT. The encoded protein is CASRHHRDDTEAFF.

The chain is built from TRBV5-4 and TRBJ2-3; 8 bases match TRBD2. This CDR3 is 14 amino acids long. Trimming removed 5 bases from V and 2 bases from J; junction bases left unmatched: 4. CDR1 and CDR2 (germline): SGHNT, YYREEE (reference sequence). The CDR3 sequence: CASRDGGATDTQYF. DNA for the CDR3: TGTGCCAGCAGAGACGGGGGGGCCACAGATACGCAGTATTTT.

This clone turned up a few times. CDR3 protein: CAFGAGGMYNEQFF. As DNA, the CDR3 is TGTGCCTTCGGCGCGGGGGGGATGTACAATGAGCAGTTCTTC. The J gene is TRBJ2-1, the V gene TRBV30; 9 nucleotides match TRBD2. The CDR3 runs 14 residues. Germline V gives CDR1 GTSNPN, CDR2 SVGIG (reference sequence). V dropped 7 bases and J dropped 4; count of bases not matched to a gene: 8.

The V gene is TRBV5-1, the J gene TRBJ2-4; no firm D call. Per the germline V gene, CDR1 is SGHRS and CDR2 is YFSETQ. The length of the CDR3 is 13 residues. Trimming shortened V by 0 bases and J by 9 bases, and 10 bases separated the two germline ends. The DNA of the CDR3 is TGCGCCAGCAGCTTGGCCCAAGCCTCCATTCAGTACTTC. It yields the protein CASSLAQASIQYF. Full variable domain (missing parts from reference TRBV5-1 and TRBJ2-4): KAGVTQTPRYLIKTRGQQVTLSCSPISGHRSVSWYQQTPGQGLQFLFEYFSETQRNKGNFPGRFSGRQFSNSRSEMNVSTLELGDSALYLCASSLAQASIQYFGAGTRLSVL.

This chain joins TRBV4-1 and TRBJ2-7, with D possibly being TRBD1 (5 bases). The germline V and J ends were trimmed by 4 bases and 5 bases, with 15 bases remaining between them. Germline V gene data show CDR1 as MGHRA and CDR2 as YSYEKL. CDR3 length equals 14 residues. CDR3 in amino acids: CASSLTTVRDEQYF. The CDR3 coding sequence is TGCGCCAGCAGCCTTACGACAGTTCGCGACGAGCAGTACTTC.

This clone has only a few counts. V and J are TRBV11-3 and TRBJ2-1, with TRBD2 identical over 10 bases. This CDR3 region has 15 residues. Germline CDR1 is SGHNT and CDR2 is YENEEA. V gave up 1 base and J gave up 4 bases; unmatched junction bases: 1. The DNA of the CDR3 is TGTGCCAGCAGCTTAGTACTAGCGGGATACAATGAGCAGTTCTTC. It translates to CASSLVLAGYNEQFF.

The chain couples TRBV19 to TRBJ2-3; D perhaps matches TRBD2 (5 bases). Germline V CDR1 and CDR2: LNHDA, SQIVND (reference sequence). V was clipped by 5 bases and J by 3 bases, with 15 bases between them. The CDR3 contains 15 residues. In nucleotides, the CDR3 is TGTGCCAGTAGTCCCTGGGGAAGCGGTACAGATACGCAGTATTTT. Encoded protein: CASSPWGSGTDTQYF.

This sequence joins TRBV6-5 and TRBJ1-4; no firm D call. V gave up 8 bases and J gave up 6 bases, with 13 bases separating them. The CDR3 spans 13 residues. Per germline, CDR1 MNHEY and CDR2 SVGAGI. The CDR3 bases are TGTGCCAGCGGCCGGAACGGGGATGAAAAACTGTTTTTT. Translated: CASGRNGDEKLFF.